This T cell receptor (beta chain) emerged from a study of T cell responses to AZD1222 COVID-19 vaccine. Turning to this clone: Its antigen is not identified.

Whole-study results and caveats: White British people made up most donors, females outnumbered males, and clonal diversity was possibly underestimated.

Trimming left V 5 bases short and J 3 bases short, with 25 bases between. Germline V gives CDR1 SGHVS, CDR2 FQNEAQ. This CDR3 region has 19 residues. Sequencing used immunoSEQ multiplex PCR; TCRdb keeps in-frame clones, though not all of them. The sample holds approximately 91,000 clones, around 93% seen once. The J gene is TRBJ1-4, the V gene TRBV7-8, with D perhaps matching TRBD1 (6 bases). The clonotype comes from an adult who received the AZD1222 COVID-19 vaccine. Sequenced material: peripheral blood, taken 28 days after the second AZD1222 dose. The CDR3 sequence is CASSPSRGGRVSANEKLFF. The CDR3 bases are TGTGCCAGCAGCCCCTCGAGGGGGGGCCGAGTTTCAGCTAATGAAAAACTGTTTTTT.